Presented here are 18 T cell receptor beta chains from one specimen sequenced in a study of T cells in Graves' hyperthyroidism and ophthalmopathy. TCR beta CDR3 region amplification was performed from RNA transcripts. The HTBI primer set was used in a first-round RT-PCR of the TCR CDR3. Using its own MiXCR run on the multiplex PCR reads, TCRdb lists one record per CDR3 protein. In the table there are hundreds of thousands of distinct CDR3 sequences, around 45% of which are singletons. What was sequenced was peripheral blood or thyroid tissue (not recorded which). The receptors here all came from a woman in her late teens or twenties with Graves' hyperthyroidism.

The genes are TRBV2 and TRBJ2-3; D is ambiguous. Deletions cut 1 base from V and 1 base from J, with 6 bases between. The germline V gene encodes CDR1 SNHLY and CDR2 FYNNEI. This CDR3 has 14 residues. The DNA for the CDR3 is TGTGCCAGCAGTGAAGGGCAGCGCACAGATACGCAGTATTTT. It codes for CASSEGQRTDTQYF.

The V gene is TRBV19, the J gene TRBJ1-6; D not resolved. Germline V gene sequence: CDR1 LNHDA, CDR2 SQIVND (reference sequence). Between the trimmed V and J ends, which lost 1 base and 0 bases, there was a span of 10 bases. The CDR3 has 17 residues. CDR3 loop: CASSIATPSSYNSPLHF. The DNA for the CDR3 is TGTGCCAGTAGTATAGCGACACCGAGCTCCTATAATTCACCCCTCCACTTT.

V usage is TRBV7-2 and J usage is TRBJ1-6; no clear D. The V gene's germline CDR1 is SGHTA and CDR2 FQGNSA. The CDR3 is 14 amino acids. With 1 base removed from V and 9 bases from J, the gap between germline ends came to 10 bases. The CDR3: CASSLDFAVSPLHF. CDR3 bases: TGTGCCAGCAGCTTAGATTTTGCGGTTTCACCCCTCCACTTT.

The chain couples TRBV9 to TRBJ2-5; 10 bases agree with TRBD1. The germline V gene encodes CDR1 SGDLS and CDR2 YYNGEE. This CDR3 has 16 residues. V trimming: 3 bases; J trimming: 5 bases; junction bases outside the gene matches: 10. Here the CDR3 reads CASSAFSGQGLETQYF. In nucleotides, the CDR3 is TGTGCCAGCAGCGCATTCTCGGGACAGGGGCTGGAGACCCAGTACTTC.

There are a few counts of this clonotype. The CDR3 spells CSAPKPGNTEAFF. The CDR3 DNA reads as TGCAGTGCCCCTAAACCAGGGAACACTGAAGCTTTCTTT. This chain joins TRBV20-1 and TRBJ1-1; D gene ambiguous. The V end was cut by 6 bases, the J end by 1 base, with 12 bases between. Per the germline V gene, CDR1 is DFQATT and CDR2 is SNEGSKA (reference sequence). CDR3 size: 13 residues.

Notes on this clonotype: A much bigger clone sits one base away, suggesting this may be a read error. This chain connects TRBV9 to TRBJ1-1, with D unclear. This CDR3 has 13 amino acids. V was shortened by 0 bases and J by 1 base, with 4 bases between the two germline ends. Germline V gives CDR1 SGDLS, CDR2 YYNGEE. The chain's CDR3 is CASSVEWNTEAFF. The CDR3 DNA sequence: TGTGCCAGCAGCGTAGAGTGGAACACTGAAGCTTTCTTT. Full variable domain (remainder filled in from reference TRBV9 and TRBJ1-1): DSGVTQTPKHLITATGQRVTLRCSPRSGDLSVYWYQQSLDQGLQFLIQYYNGEERAKGNILERFSAQQFPDLHSELNLSSLELGDSALYFCASSVEWNTEAFFGQGTRLTVV.

Remarks on this clonotype: Germline and junction disagree at one end, which may indicate a read error. The chain carries TRBV7-4 and TRBJ1-1; TRBD1 might be the D (6 bases). Germline V gene data show CDR1 as SGHVT and CDR2 as SQSDAQ. This CDR3 has 15 residues. CDR3 nucleotides: TGTGCCAGCAGCTTAGTAGGGGGGGTTGGCACTGAAGCCTTCTTT. It codes for CASSLVGGVGTEAFF.

This chain uses TRBV7-6 with TRBJ2-7; possible D gene TRBD1, 7 bases. With 6 bases removed from V and 2 bases from J, the gap between germline ends came to 17 bases. This CDR3 spans 15 amino acids. Germline loops: CDR1 SGHVS, CDR2 FNYEAQ. The CDR3 bases are TGTGCCAGCAGTCCTCAGGGGGGTCCTGCCTACGAGCAGTACTTC. This encodes CASSPQGGPAYEQYF.

The sample holds many counts of this clonotype. The rearrangement links TRBV14 to TRBJ1-1; D is ambiguous. The V end lost 6 bases, the J end lost 0 bases, and 8 bases lay between the germline ends. Germline V gene data show CDR1 as SGHDN and CDR2 as FVKESK. This CDR3 has 13 residues. The CDR3 DNA reads as TGTGCCAGCAGGACTCAGGTGAACACTGAAGCTTTCTTT. Its protein product is CASRTQVNTEAFF.

CDR3 DNA: TGCAGTGCTCCTAGTTTGGGACGCCTGAACACTGAAGCTTTCTTT. Amino acid sequence: CSAPSLGRLNTEAFF. The rearrangement links TRBV20-1 to TRBJ1-1; D is possibly TRBD1 (5 bases). The CDR3 is 15 residues long. Germline V gene sequence: CDR1 DFQATT, CDR2 SNEGSKA (reference sequence). The V end was cut by 5 bases, the J end by 0 bases, with 16 bases between.

V and J are TRBV10-3 and TRBJ2-2; D call uncertain. CDR3 length equals 15 residues. Germline V gene sequence: CDR1 ENHRY, CDR2 SYGVKD. Trimming took off 6 bases at V and 0 bases at J, with 11 bases between the two ends. As DNA, the CDR3 is TGTGCCATCAGAGCCGACCAAGCGAACACCGGGGAGCTGTTTTTT. Translating gives CAIRADQANTGELFF.

The J gene is TRBJ1-2, the V gene TRBV29-1; perhaps TRBD1 as D (5 bases). Trimming took 8 bases from V and 4 from J, leaving 20 bases between them. Germline assignment: CDR1 SQVTM and CDR2 ANQGSEA. The CDR3 is 14 residues long. CDR3 sequence: CSSVRDPRLYGYTF. The CDR3, as DNA: TGCAGCTCCGTCCGGGACCCTCGACTCTATGGCTACACCTTC.

V usage is TRBV20-1 and J usage is TRBJ2-5; 9 bases fit TRBD1. The CDR3 loop spans 13 amino acids. The germline gives CDR1 DFQATT, CDR2 SNEGSKA (reference sequence). After removal of 4 bases from V and 7 bases from J, the junction contained 7 bases not matched to a gene. CDR3 sequence reads: CSATLQGAGTQYF. The CDR3 region has the DNA TGCAGTGCTACATTACAGGGGGCTGGGACCCAGTACTTC.

This clonotype was seen just once. The rearrangement joins TRBV2 to TRBJ1-1; weak D call: TRBD1 (5 bases). Trimming removed 6 bases at V and 13 bases at J, with 15 bases between. This CDR3 contains 11 residues. The germline V gene encodes CDR1 SNHLY and CDR2 FYNNEI. CDR3: CASSVGARSFF. CDR3 DNA: TGTGCCAGCAGCGTAGGGGCCAGAAGTTTCTTT.

Turning to this clonotype: At one end the junction does not follow the germline gene, possibly because of a read error. The CDR3 DNA sequence: TGTGCCAGCAGCAAACGGAACCCGACAGCGAACACTGAAGCTTTCTTT. Its protein product is CASSKRNPTANTEAFF. V is TRBV15 and J is TRBJ1-1; D is perhaps TRBD1 (5 bases). The V gene's germline CDR1 is LNHNV and CDR2 YYDKDF (reference sequence). The CDR3 consists of 16 residues.

This clonotype came up many times. The chain recombines TRBV7-2 with TRBJ2-5; 8 nucleotides match TRBD2. The germline CDR1 and CDR2 sequences are SGHTA and FQGNSA. V was pared by 3 bases and J by 2 bases, with 11 bases of the junction left unmatched. This CDR3 region has 17 residues. In DNA form, the CDR3 reads TGTGCCAGCAGCTTGGAATATACTAGCGGACCACAAGAGACCCAGTACTTC. Amino acid sequence: CASSLEYTSGPQETQYF. The full variable domain, rest sourced from reference TRBV7-2 and TRBJ2-5, is GAGVSQSPSNKVTEKGKDVELRCDPISGHTALYWYRQSLGQGLEFLIYFQGNSAPDKSGLPSDRFSAERTGGSVSTLTIQRTQQEDSAVYLCASSLEYTSGPQETQYFGPGTRLLVL.

The CDR3 DNA follows: TGCAGCGTTGAAAAATGGGGCCTCGCTGAAGCTTTCTTT. It translates to CSVEKWGLAEAFF. This chain joins TRBV29-1 and TRBJ1-1; D is perhaps TRBD1 (5 bases). CDR3 length: 13 amino acids. In germline, CDR1 is SQVTM, CDR2 ANQGSEA. Trimming removed 2 bases from V and 6 bases from J, with 13 bases in between.

The CDR3 is CASSIIWANVLTF. In nucleotides, the CDR3 is TGTGCCAGCAGTATAATCTGGGCCAACGTCCTGACTTTC. This chain joins TRBV2 and TRBJ2-6, with D unclear. The ends were cut back, 5 bases at V and 5 bases at J, with 7 bases in the middle. The CDR3 sequence is 13 residues long. Per the germline V gene, CDR1 is SNHLY and CDR2 is FYNNEI.